These T cell receptor beta chains were read from a single sample in a study of cytomegalovirus exposure and HLA in healthy donors. Clones were sequenced by immunoSEQ multiplex PCR, and TCRdb holds only the in-frame ones, with some missing. The repertoire includes about 73,000 clones, 70% to 90% of them detected once, and 3% to 4% sits in the top ten. Sequences were obtained from PBMCs. The receptors originated from a woman under 30 in good health and CMV-seropositive. The CDR3 runs from the conserved cysteine through the conserved F or W. The order of the fields is CDR3 length, V gene, CDR3 protein.

15	TRBV2	CASSGTSGIQETQYF
12	TRBV6-1	CASSEWRETQYF
15	TRBV4-2	CASSRSNDLTGELFF
13	TRBV30	CACARGGSYEQYF
15	TRBV29-1	CSVVGGSPTNEKLFF
16	TRBV25-1	CASSDAIAGGQGTQYF
16	TRBV11-2	CASSLVQGRGPYEQYF
14	TRBV6-5	CASRKGQGGEKLFF
13	TRBV6-5	CASSGTANTEAFF
15	TRBV18	CASSRRQATNEKLFF
16	TRBV6-1	CASSELGTGGRTEAFF
15	TRBV27	CASSLYGGANEKLFF
11	TRBV2	CASTTGYGYTF
14	TRBV19	CASTTSVQAYGYTF
15	TRBV7-6	CASSLAPDGANEQFF
18	TRBV4-3	CASSQDSSWGGKNDTQYF
15	TRBV28	CASSWGDRGNGELFF
18	TRBV5-5	CASSKNHRDKSSSTEAFF
16	TRBV5-1	CASSLAERGSTDTQYF
15	TRBV5-6	CASSLRETGGNEAFF
15	TRBV7-2	CASSPTSQGVETQYF
12	TRBV13	CASSRGNQPQHF
16	TRBV27	CASSPRGTVNTGELFF
14	TRBV18	CASSPSRAKETQYF
13	TRBV7-9	CASSDIQGTEQFF
19	TRBV2	CASNPPGLAGVSGANVLTF
14	TRBV5-4	CASSSKDSTDTQYF
17	TRBV7-9	CASSFFLATASYNEQFF
15	TRBV6-1	CASSEAGQGYYGYTF
15	TRBV9	CASSATGTGVYGYTF
15	TRBV28	CASSIGGSGANVLTF
13	TRBV6-1	CASSEGPNSPLHF
13	TRBV5-1	CASRAGPREKLFF
13	TRBV15	CATSSRGSGELFF
17	TRBV7-2	CASSLTGGTSRNQPQHF
13	TRBV29-1	CSAISGSSYEQYF
17	TRBV7-9	CASSPYAGGFPAGELFF
14	TRBV11-2	CASSTTGGQETQYF
17	TRBV7-6	CASSLESLGTGWNEQFF
15	TRBV5-4	CASSLAAGREYEQYF
13	TRBV9	CATGRGVMSEQYF
16	TRBV27	CASSFGGSSANTEAFF
15	TRBV27	CASSSGLARTYEQYF
14	TRBV9	CASSVASGLNEQFF
19	TRBV19	CASSIGRDRGLYSNQPQHF
15	TRBV7-9	CASSRRQGATYEQYF
18	TRBV7-2	CASSLGPPGTVGNSPLHF